The 21 T cell receptor beta chains below were found in one sample sequenced in a study of blood T cell repertoires in COVID-19. Some clones are missing from TCRdb's copy, which holds only in-frame ones; the method was immunoSEQ multiplex PCR. The data hold roughly 73,000 clones, with roughly nine tenths observed a single time. The sample consisted of peripheral blood. The receptors shown here come from a man older than 75 with acute or convalescent COVID-19.

This rearrangement joins TRBV2 to TRBJ1-2, with TRBD1 identical over 9 bases. Germline assignment: CDR1 SNHLY and CDR2 FYNNEI. There are 15 residues in the CDR3. Trimming cost V 3 bases and J 6 bases; bases outside gene matches: 8. This CDR3 reads CASSDSGQGTNGYTF. CDR3 DNA: TGTGCCAGCAGTGATTCGGGACAGGGAACAAATGGCTACACCTTC.

The rearrangement uses TRBV4-1 and TRBJ2-4; 14 nucleotides match TRBD2. V trimming: 3 bases; J trimming: 16 bases; junction bases outside the gene matches: 8. Germline-derived CDR1 and CDR2 are MGHRA and YSYEKL. The CDR3 runs 14 residues. In DNA form, the CDR3 reads TGCGCCAGCAGCCACGCCGGGACTAGCGGGAGACGTTACTTC. This translates into CASSHAGTSGRRYF.

The table lists this clone with a few counts. This chain uses TRBV7-3 with TRBJ1-2, with 7 bases that match TRBD1. The CDR3 is 15 residues long. J lost 1 base, V lost 3 bases, and 5 bases had no gene match. Germline assignment: CDR1 SGHTA and CDR2 FQGTGA. This CDR3 reads CASSFSGQNNYGYTF. CDR3 coding DNA: TGTGCCAGCAGCTTCTCGGGACAGAATAACTATGGCTACACCTTC.

The V gene is TRBV18, the J gene TRBJ2-2; 9 nucleotides align to TRBD1. Unmatched junction bases numbered 6, after V lost 0 bases and J lost 10 bases. The germline gives CDR1 KGHSH, CDR2 LQKENI. The CDR3 contains 15 residues. The CDR3: CASSPPNRGPEELFF. The CDR3 nucleotides read TGTGCCAGCTCACCACCGAACAGGGGGCCGGAGGAGCTGTTTTTT. The whole variable domain, filled in from reference TRBV18 and TRBJ2-2, reads NAGVMQNPRHLVRRRGQEARLRCSPMKGHSHVYWYRQLPEEGLKFMVYLQKENIIDESGMPKERFSAEFPKEGPSILRIQQVVRGDSAAYFCASSPPNRGPEELFFGEGSRLTVL.

The chain joins TRBV5-5 to TRBJ1-6; 10 bases match TRBD1. The CDR3 extends over 17 amino acids. The V segment lost 4 bases and the J segment 0 bases; nucleotides outside the gene matches: 4. The germline gives CDR1 SGHKS, CDR2 YYEKEE (reference sequence). The DNA of the CDR3 is TGTGCCAGCAGCGTGGGACAGGGGAGCTCCTATAATTCACCCCTCCACTTT. It specifies CASSVGQGSSYNSPLHF.

Points on this clone: Additional DNA sequences in this sample encode the identical CDR3. This chain joins TRBV7-3 and TRBJ2-3, with 9 nucleotides matching TRBD2. There are 14 residues in the CDR3. CDR1 is SGHTA, CDR2 FQGTGA, per germline. With V trimmed by 4 bases and J by 4 bases, 3 bases remained unmatched. The CDR3 reads CASSSGLAADTQYF. The CDR3 DNA is TGTGCCAGCAGCTCGGGACTAGCAGCAGATACGCAGTATTTT.

The chain combines TRBV5-1 with TRBJ2-7; TRBD2 agrees at 9 bases. Germline CDR1 reads SGHRS; CDR2 reads YFSETQ. This CDR3 contains 16 residues. Unmatched junction bases numbered 9, after V lost 0 bases and J lost 5 bases. CDR3 sequence reads: CASSLEGGRAADEQYF. The CDR3 DNA is TGCGCCAGCAGCTTGGAAGGCGGGAGGGCGGCGGACGAGCAGTACTTC.

CDR3 coding DNA: TGTGCCAGCAGCCCAGGGACAGGGGACAGCAATCAGCCCCAGCATTTT. Its protein is CASSPGTGDSNQPQHF. The rearrangement uses TRBV9 and TRBJ1-5; 10 positions agree with TRBD1. The length of the CDR3 is 16 residues. The germline CDR1 and CDR2 sequences are SGDLS and YYNGEE. Unmatched junction bases numbered 5, after V lost 4 bases and J lost 1 base.

V usage is TRBV6-5 and J usage is TRBJ1-4; maybe TRBD1 (5 bases). V dropped 7 bases and J dropped 8 bases, with 20 bases sitting between them. Germline lookup yields CDR1 MNHEY and CDR2 SVGAGI. This CDR3 is 15 amino acids long. CDR3: CASTQGEALSEKLFF. CDR3 in DNA: TGTGCCAGCACTCAAGGGGAGGCCCTTAGCGAAAAACTGTTTTTT.

V gene TRBV27 combines with J gene TRBJ2-2, with D possibly being TRBD1 (6 bases). Trimming left V 5 bases short and J 0 bases short, with 13 bases between. Germline loops: CDR1 MNHEY, CDR2 SMNVEV (reference sequence). The CDR3 totals 16 residues. CDR3 amino acids: CASSHNRAANTGELFF. CDR3 DNA sequence: TGTGCCAGCAGTCACAACAGGGCTGCGAACACCGGGGAGCTGTTTTTT.

The chain combines TRBV5-4 with TRBJ2-5; 11 bases are a match to TRBD2. CDR1 and CDR2 (germline): SGHNT, YYREEE (reference sequence). With 3 bases clipped from V and 5 bases from J, the junction kept 9 bases outside the gene matches. The CDR3 spans 16 residues. CDR3 bases: TGTGCCAGCAGCTCGGCAGAAGTAGCGGGAGGGGAGACCCAGTACTTC. This sequence encodes CASSSAEVAGGETQYF. The entire variable domain, with the rest obtained from reference TRBV5-4 and TRBJ2-5, is as follows: ETGVTQSPTHLIKTRGQQVTLRCSSQSGHNTVSWYQQALGQGPQFIFQYYREEENGRGNFPPRFSGLQFPNYSSELNVNALELDDSALYLCASSSAEVAGGETQYFGPGTRLLVL.

The chain carries TRBV6-2 or TRBV6-3 and TRBJ2-3, with TRBD2 identical over 9 bases. CDR1 and CDR2 from the germline V gene are MNHEY and SVGEGT. Trimming cost V 4 bases and J 5 bases; bases outside gene matches: 13. This CDR3 comprises 17 residues. This CDR3 is CASSSHRSGRWRDTQYF. In DNA, the CDR3 is TGTGCCAGCAGTTCTCATCGGAGCGGGAGGTGGAGAGATACGCAGTATTTT.

The chain joins TRBV27 to TRBJ2-4; maybe TRBD2 (6 bases). V shed 9 bases and J shed 2 bases, with 23 bases lying between them. This CDR3 spans 17 amino acids. Germline assignment: CDR1 MNHEY and CDR2 SMNVEV (reference sequence). CDR3 coding DNA: TGTGCCAGACTGTCCCAGGGCGGGAAGGCGACCAAAAACATTCAGTACTTC. Protein sequence: CARLSQGGKATKNIQYF.

The gene calls are TRBV6-6 and TRBJ1-5; TRBD1 is a possible D gene (5 bases). In germline, CDR1 is MNHNY, CDR2 SVGAGI (reference sequence). The CDR3 spans 13 residues. V lost 11 bases and J 5 bases, leaving 16 bases between the germline ends. The CDR3 region is CAGRGREDQPQHF. The CDR3 DNA reads as TGTGCCGGTCGGGGGAGGGAGGATCAGCCCCAGCATTTT.

V and J are TRBV14 and TRBJ2-3; 8 positions agree with TRBD2. V gave up 0 bases and J gave up 2 bases; unmatched junction bases: 7. The CDR3 totals 17 residues. Germline assignment: CDR1 SGHDN and CDR2 FVKESK. CDR3 nucleotide sequence: TGTGCCAGCAGCCAAGAATACTGGCGGGAGGACACAGATACGCAGTATTTT. Its protein is CASSQEYWREDTDTQYF.

This chain uses TRBV7-2 with TRBJ1-1; TRBD1 might be the D (6 bases). This CDR3 is 16 amino acids long. Germline CDR1 reads SGHTA; CDR2 reads FQGNSA. V was clipped by 5 bases and J by 5 bases, with 21 bases between them. CDR3 in amino acids: CASSPDSGLQFTEAFF. DNA for the CDR3: TGTGCCAGCAGCCCGGACAGCGGACTGCAATTTACTGAAGCTTTCTTT. Full variable domain (outside the CDR3, taken from reference TRBV7-2 and TRBJ1-1): GAGVSQSPSNKVTEKGKDVELRCDPISGHTALYWYRQSLGQGLEFLIYFQGNSAPDKSGLPSDRFSAERTGGSVSTLTIQRTQQEDSAVYLCASSPDSGLQFTEAFFGQGTRLTVV.

The V gene is TRBV24-1, the J gene TRBJ2-1; 9 nucleotides match TRBD2. The germline CDR1 and CDR2 sequences are KGHDR and SFDVKD. V trimming: 5 bases; J trimming: 0 bases; junction bases outside the gene matches: 1. There are 15 residues in the CDR3. CDR3 residues: CATSGSGSSYNEQFF. CDR3 DNA sequence: TGTGCCACCAGTGGTAGCGGGAGCTCCTACAATGAGCAGTTCTTC.

The chain couples TRBV3-1 (or the pseudogene TRBV3-2) to TRBJ1-2; maybe TRBD1 (6 bases). V lost 1 base and J lost 8, with 17 bases in between. This CDR3 spans 15 amino acids. Germline CDR1 is LGHDT and CDR2 is YNNKEL (reference sequence). The CDR3 sequence is CASSQGLTGSSGYTF. The DNA for the CDR3 is TGTGCCAGCAGCCAAGGCCTAACAGGGTCTTCGGGCTACACCTTC.

This chain links TRBV21-1 with TRBJ1-5; the table's D call, TRBD1, has no DNA check behind it. TRBV21-1 is tagged as a pseudogene. The CDR3 is 15 amino acids. The CDR3 nucleotides read TGTGCCAGCAGCATCGACAGGGAAAGCAATCAGCCCCAGCATTTT. Its protein product is CASSIDRESNQPQHF.

The rearrangement uses TRBV7-6 and TRBJ1-1; D perhaps matches TRBD1 (5 bases). The germline V and J ends were trimmed by 4 bases and 3 bases, with 15 bases remaining between them. Germline loops: CDR1 SGHVS, CDR2 FNYEAQ. The CDR3 has 15 residues. The CDR3 reads CASSSSPGGDTEAFF. CDR3 in DNA: TGTGCCAGCAGCTCGTCGCCGGGGGGAGACACTGAAGCTTTCTTT.

The V and J genes are TRBV10-2 and TRBJ1-1, with TRBD1 matching 9 bases. The V segment lost 6 bases and the J segment 3 bases; nucleotides outside the gene matches: 5. The CDR3 covers 14 residues. Germline V gene data show CDR1 as WSHSY and CDR2 as SAAADI. The CDR3 loop is CASRQGATDTEAFF. For the CDR3, the DNA is TGCGCCAGCAGACAGGGGGCGACTGACACTGAAGCTTTCTTT.